This TCR beta chain was profiled in a study of CD8 T cells in ankylosing spondylitis. Library preparation for TCR beta used quantitative 5'-RACE with molecular barcodes. TCRdb recomputed calls from the 5' RACE reads with MiXCR, one row per CDR3 protein. This sample has about 140,000 distinct CDR3 sequences, with roughly 8.8% found just once. Study-level results: Reports say disease-linked clones showed up significantly more in matched ankylosing spondylitis synovial fluid. Peripheral blood held disease-linked clones only at relatively low frequency, and these were CD8+.

Comments on this clonotype: What it binds is not known.

This clonotype was sampled from a male donor with ankylosing spondylitis. Sample: synovial fluid, either unsorted or a sorted T cell fraction (not recorded which).

The CDR3 spells CAISESSMGNTEAFF. The DNA for the CDR3 is TGTGCCATCAGTGAGTCGTCGATGGGGAACACTGAAGCTTTCTTT. The chain joins TRBV10-3 to TRBJ1-1; no firm D call. Trimming took 0 bases from V and 1 from J, leaving 9 bases between them. The V gene's germline CDR1 is ENHRY and CDR2 SYGVKD. The CDR3 sequence is 15 residues long.